Sequencing of this TCR beta chain was carried out in a study of blood T cell repertoires in COVID-19. Study-level information: COVID-19 samples collected from the United States, Italy and Spain covered acute and convalescent phases. PBMCs, B-cell-depleted T cells, or T cells provided the cDNA or gDNA that made up the material.

Under the authors' procedure: The assay estimated nucleated cells by amplifying reference gene primers. Libraries were prepared by immunoSEQ multiplex PCR; TCRdb keeps only in-frame clonotypes and omits some of them. V and J calls and clone size come straight from that table; D and trimming were deduced from the DNA. The sample lists some 70,000 clones, roughly 84% seen once, with around two fifths in the top ten. The CDR3 consists of 15 residues. Germline CDR1 is ENHRY and CDR2 is SYGVKD. Trimming took 5 bases from V and 0 from J; bases not matched to a gene: 1. V gene TRBV10-3 combines with J gene TRBJ2-3, with TRBD2 matching over 11 bases. The sample was peripheral blood. The origin of this receptor is a man aged 80 or over with acute or convalescent COVID-19. CDR3 residues: CAISRLAGSTDTQYF. CDR3 DNA: TGTGCCATCAGTCGACTAGCGGGGAGCACAGATACGCAGTATTTT.